The 5 T cell receptor beta chains below all came from one sample that was sequenced in a study of CD8+CD57+ T cells in acquired aplastic anemia. CDR3 and TCR beta VDJ profiling relied on genomic DNA as the template. TCRdb recomputed calls from the reads with MiXCR, one row per CDR3 protein. The sample has hundreds of thousands of distinct CDR3 sequences, roughly 34% seen once. Patients picked for sequencing had shown CD8+CD57+ cell expansion detected by flow cytometry. Sequenced input: sorted CD4+, CD8+, or CD8+CD57+ T cells (not recorded which) from PBMCs. The origin of the receptors is a human donor with aplastic anemia.

This clonotype has at least ten counts. The gene calls are TRBV7-9 and TRBJ1-2; D is possibly TRBD1 (5 bases). CDR3 length: 14 amino acids. Trimming removed 2 bases at V and 8 bases at J, with 15 bases between. Germline loops: CDR1 SEHNR, CDR2 FQNEAQ (reference sequence). This CDR3 reads CASSLRDVQTGYTF. CDR3 nucleotide sequence: TGTGCCAGCAGCTTAAGGGACGTCCAGACGGGCTACACCTTC.

This clonotype was counted a few times. V gene TRBV25-1 combines with J gene TRBJ1-2; the D gene is possibly TRBD1 (6 bases). Germline-derived CDR1 and CDR2 are MGHDK and SYGVNS. There are 15 residues in the CDR3. V lost 5 bases, J lost 5 bases, and 18 bases lay in between. CDR3: CASSTRGSEIYGYTF. The DNA of the CDR3 is TGTGCCAGCAGTACGAGGGGGTCAGAGATATATGGCTACACCTTC.

This clonotype showed up many times. This sequence joins TRBV20-1 and TRBJ1-5, with a possible D match to TRBD1 (5 bases). The CDR3 runs 14 residues. V gave up 3 bases and J gave up 5 bases, with 14 bases separating them. CDR1 is DFQATT and CDR2 is SNEGSKA in the germline V gene (reference sequence). The CDR3 DNA reads as TGCAGTGCTAGCCGGGGCGACCCGGATCAGCCCCAGCATTTT. It encodes CSASRGDPDQPQHF.

The chain uses TRBV25-1 and TRBJ2-7; 7 nucleotides line up with TRBD2. The ends lost 6 bases at V and 0 bases at J; junction bases unmatched: 8. Germline CDR1 MGHDK, CDR2 SYGVNS. The CDR3 contains 15 residues. CDR3 loop: CASSDGGGFSYEQYF. The CDR3 nucleotides are TGTGCCAGCAGCGACGGGGGAGGGTTCTCCTACGAGCAGTACTTC.

This clonotype was observed at least ten times. This chain uses TRBV19 with TRBJ2-1; D is possibly TRBD2 (6 bases). Germline CDR1 and CDR2: LNHDA and SQIVND (reference sequence). The CDR3 covers 15 residues. Trimming cost V 7 bases and J 2 bases, with 15 bases left between them. The CDR3 loop is CASMAWGGPYNEQFF. Written as DNA, the CDR3 is TGTGCCAGTATGGCTTGGGGAGGACCCTACAATGAGCAGTTCTTC.